Listed below are T cell receptor beta chains from one sample, sequenced in a study of blood T cells in healthy people across ages. MiXCR, applied by TCRdb to the 5' RACE reads, yields one record per CDR3 protein. There are 650,000 to 700,000 distinct CDR3 sequences in the sample; roughly 32% occur only once, and approximately 15% lies in the top ten. The sample was blood. The receptors were gathered from an elderly woman in good health. Each CDR3 is given with its conserved first and last residue. A D gene is named only where the DNA matches it firmly. Not every row has a clone size; where given, it reads once, few, many or a size class.

cdr3_aa | clone_size | j_call | v_call | d_call
CASSLTGGSGSPLHF | many | TRBJ1-6 | TRBV7-3 | .
CASSFSRLRFTGELFF | many | TRBJ2-2 | TRBV28 | .
CSAVPSTGSYGYTF | many | TRBJ1-2 | TRBV20-1 | TRBD1
CASRLNTGFGYTF | few | TRBJ1-2 | TRBV28 | .
CASSVRSYGYTF | many | TRBJ1-2 | TRBV6-1 | .
CASSETGDEVYGYTF | . | TRBJ1-2 | TRBV5-1 | .
CASSYSSGGNTGELFF | . | TRBJ2-2 | TRBV6-2/TRBV6-3 | TRBD2
CASSLAGNRVHNEQFF | many | TRBJ2-1 | TRBV5-6 | .
CASSQVAGRGTEAFF | . | TRBJ1-1 | TRBV14 | .
CASSHDRFGVSEQFF | few | TRBJ2-1 | TRBV28 | .
CASSTCTFYLRDRGPETQYF | few | TRBJ2-5 | TRBV21-1 | .
CASSGRRSGNFGNQPQHF | . | TRBJ1-5 | TRBV6-2/TRBV6-3 | .
CASSYAGGTEQFF | many | TRBJ2-1 | TRBV6-6 | TRBD2
CASRKTGWEQYF | many | TRBJ2-7 | TRBV6-2/TRBV6-3 | .
CSAGDRGGQYF | . | TRBJ2-4 | TRBV20-1 | .
CASSSGDRNDGTEAFF | few | TRBJ1-1 | TRBV5-1 | TRBD1
CSARDGPGGMDGYTF | many | TRBJ1-2 | TRBV20-1 | TRBD1
CASSPTQGQGTQYF | . | TRBJ2-3 | TRBV27 | TRBD1
CASSLGPGGGPYEQYF | . | TRBJ2-7 | TRBV7-2 | TRBD2
CASSSHRYSNQPQHF | few | TRBJ1-5 | TRBV6-5 | .
CASKGDPGLNYGYTF | few | TRBJ1-2 | TRBV12-3/TRBV12-4 | .
CASSHLNRGQAEQYF | many | TRBJ2-7 | TRBV3-1 | TRBD1
CASSFLLGQGADYEQYF | few | TRBJ2-7 | TRBV11-2 | TRBD1
CASSPGVGVGTEAFF | . | TRBJ1-1 | TRBV11-3 | .
CASSFSWTEDIYGYTF | . | TRBJ1-2 | TRBV7-2 | .
CASSLGTWGNNYGYTF | few | TRBJ1-2 | TRBV5-4 | .
CSAPSGHNEQYF | . | TRBJ2-5 | TRBV20-1 | .
CASSSAGQTQYF | . | TRBJ2-5 | TRBV7-9 | .
CASSPKGHNYEQYF | many | TRBJ2-7 | TRBV7-6 | .